This TCR beta chain came from a study of blood T cell repertoires in COVID-19. Trimming took 1 base from V and 7 from J, leaving 11 bases between them. From germline, CDR1 is SGHDN and CDR2 FVKESK. This CDR3 has 15 amino acids. This clone was observed a few times. Methods used by the authors: Amplifying reference gene primers gave estimates of nucleated cell counts. Assay used: immunoSEQ multiplex PCR; TCRdb lists only in-frame clones, some missing. From that table come the V and J calls and clone size; the DNA was used to work out D and trimming. The sample consists of under 250,000 clones, about nine tenths of them appearing once.

The J gene is TRBJ1-6, the V gene TRBV14; tentatively, D is TRBD1 (5 bases). The clonotype originates from a man younger than 45 with COVID-19, enrolled during active disease. Specimen: peripheral blood. CDR3: CASSQGQGLNSPLHF. The CDR3 DNA sequence: TGTGCCAGCAGCCAAGGGCAGGGTCTGAATTCACCCCTCCACTTT. The full variable domain, with the rest looked up from reference TRBV14 and TRBJ1-6, is EAGVTQFPSHSVIEKGQTVTLRCDPISGHDNLYWYRRVMGKEIKFLLHFVKESKQDESGMPNNRFLAERTGGTYSTLKVQPAELEDSGVYFCASSQGQGLNSPLHFGNGTRLTVT.